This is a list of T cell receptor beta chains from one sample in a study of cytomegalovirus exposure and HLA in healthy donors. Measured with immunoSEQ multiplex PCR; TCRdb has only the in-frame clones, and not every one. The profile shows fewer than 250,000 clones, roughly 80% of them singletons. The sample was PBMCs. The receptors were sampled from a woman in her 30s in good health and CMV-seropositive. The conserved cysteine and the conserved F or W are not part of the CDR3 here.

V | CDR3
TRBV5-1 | AGREESGLAVVETQY
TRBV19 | ASSVTGGFTGELF
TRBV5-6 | ASSLGQASRSGYT
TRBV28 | ASSFPPQRGYEQY
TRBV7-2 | ASSLGAGWDTEAF
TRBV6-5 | ASTQGTGSMAF
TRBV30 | AWSRTSGRVNTQY
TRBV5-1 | ASSLTGTGRWDTEAF
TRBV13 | ASSLGMRGSGLDSNYGYT
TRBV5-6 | ASSLARQGLTEAF
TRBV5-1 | ASSGEGKVFGEQY
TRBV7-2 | ASSPMAPGVDYGYT
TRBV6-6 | ASSLGQGAIYEQY
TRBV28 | ATLDRPYEQY
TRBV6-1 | ASSEHRVRGNTIY
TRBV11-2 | ASSLVWAGKSGANVLT
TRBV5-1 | ASSLGPRTGSSYEQY
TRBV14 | ASSQEGGRSNTGELF
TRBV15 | ATRETGWNTEAF
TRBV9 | ASSRTGLAYEQY
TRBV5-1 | ASSLDSITQY
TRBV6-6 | ASSDVGLTGCT
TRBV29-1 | SVGTAVGQY
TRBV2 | ASTDGRGPYGYT
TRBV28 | ASSRDIRLYGYT
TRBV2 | ASSETRAAEKLF
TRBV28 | ASSLGDYYGYT
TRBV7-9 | ASSPYRLGVGYGYT
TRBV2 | ASSVDSSRGPLH
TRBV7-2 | ASSLWVSGNYEQY
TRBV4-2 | ASTFGREGVAEGGELF
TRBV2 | ASSGDRAFDEQY
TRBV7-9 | ASSSGLGNQPQH
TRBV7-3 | ASSLTAGVNTGELF
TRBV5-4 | ASSLGGRPLMNTEAF
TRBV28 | ASSSPGRGRESPLH
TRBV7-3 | ASSLSPPGHQETQY
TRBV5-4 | ASSTKSGGEGSYEQY
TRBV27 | ASSLPIRQPRGRLGGYT
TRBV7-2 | ASSGRGFGTEAF
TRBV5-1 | ASSLDPAGKSTDTQY
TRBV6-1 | ASSEGNFQGGNGELF
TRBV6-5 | ASSYSGGTEAF
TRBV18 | ASSPLGGFSEQY
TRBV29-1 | SVEDRAGGIFNYGYT
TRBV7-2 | ASSWGTSGNEQF
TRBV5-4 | ASSSGVGVGTEAF
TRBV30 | ALEGRGAWETQY
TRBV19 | ASSSPGDPGNTIY
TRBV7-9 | ASSPLSGEQY
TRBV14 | ASSLILAADTQY
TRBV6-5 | ASSPRDSYGYT
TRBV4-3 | ASSQDRTLALTQY
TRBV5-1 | ASSPGGQGSYEQY
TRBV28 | ASSGRRDRGYEQY
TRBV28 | ASSLVGAGRGNQPQH